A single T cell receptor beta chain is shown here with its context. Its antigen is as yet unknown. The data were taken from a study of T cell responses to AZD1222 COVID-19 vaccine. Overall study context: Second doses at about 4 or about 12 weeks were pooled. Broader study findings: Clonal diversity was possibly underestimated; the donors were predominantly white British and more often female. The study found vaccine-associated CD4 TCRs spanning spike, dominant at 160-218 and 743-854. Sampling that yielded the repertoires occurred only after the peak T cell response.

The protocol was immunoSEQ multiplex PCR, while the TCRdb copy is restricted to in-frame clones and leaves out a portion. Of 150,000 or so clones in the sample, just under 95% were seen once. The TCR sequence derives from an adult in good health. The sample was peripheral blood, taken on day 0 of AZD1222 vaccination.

The CDR3 region has the DNA TGTGCCAGCAGCCATAAGGGCCGGGGCGCAATGAACACTGAAGCTTTCTTT. Translation: CASSHKGRGAMNTEAFF. This chain connects TRBV9 to TRBJ1-1, with D possibly TRBD1 on 5 matching bases. V lost 4 bases and J 0 bases, leaving 19 bases between the germline ends. The germline V gene has CDR1 SGDLS and CDR2 YYNGEE. The CDR3 contains 17 residues.